A selection of T cell receptor beta chains follows, all from one sample in a study of blood T cell repertoires in COVID-19. Clones were sequenced by immunoSEQ multiplex PCR, and TCRdb holds only the in-frame ones, with some missing. The sample contains fewer than 120,000 clones, 65% to 80% of which appear only once. What was sequenced was peripheral blood. These receptors all come from a woman in her fifties or sixties with acute or convalescent COVID-19. The CDR3 runs from the conserved cysteine through the conserved F or W. Each record gives: J gene, V gene, clone size, D gene, CDR3 DNA, CDR3 protein. D genes are given only for firm matches. Size is stated for part of the rows, as once, few or many counts, or as a class when the clone is expanded.

j_call: TRBJ2-1
v_call: TRBV6-1
clone_size: NA
d_call: NA
cdr3_nt: TGTGCCAGCAGTGAAAGGGGAAGGGATGAGCAGTTCTTC
cdr3_aa: CASSERGRDEQFF

j_call: TRBJ2-7
v_call: TRBV28
clone_size: few
d_call: TRBD1
cdr3_nt: TGTGCCAGCAGTTTGGGGGCCAGGGGGCCCAACGAGCAGTACTTC
cdr3_aa: CASSLGARGPNEQYF

j_call: TRBJ1-2
v_call: TRBV9
clone_size: NA
d_call: TRBD1
cdr3_nt: TGTGCCAGCAGCGCGAGACAGGGAAAAGGTCATGGCTACACCTTC
cdr3_aa: CASSARQGKGHGYTF

j_call: TRBJ1-1
v_call: TRBV7-9
clone_size: NA
d_call: TRBD1
cdr3_nt: TGTGCCAGCAGCTTCACAGGGGGAACTGAAGCTTTCTTT
cdr3_aa: CASSFTGGTEAFF

j_call: TRBJ1-3
v_call: TRBV28
clone_size: NA
d_call: NA
cdr3_nt: TGTGCCAGCAGCCTAGGACAGTCCTCTGGAAACACCATATATTTT
cdr3_aa: CASSLGQSSGNTIYF

j_call: TRBJ1-6
v_call: TRBV19
clone_size: NA
d_call: TRBD1
cdr3_nt: TGTGCCAGTAGTATAGTAGGACAGGGTGAGTCACCCCTCCACTTT
cdr3_aa: CASSIVGQGESPLHF

j_call: TRBJ2-7
v_call: TRBV4-2
clone_size: NA
d_call: TRBD1
cdr3_nt: TGTGCCAGCAGCCAAGCACGGTCCGACAGGGGGTCCTACGAGCAGTACTTC
cdr3_aa: CASSQARSDRGSYEQYF

j_call: TRBJ1-5
v_call: TRBV4-2
clone_size: few
d_call: NA
cdr3_nt: TGTGCCAGCAGCCAGCAAGGGGGCAATCAGCCCCAGCATTTT
cdr3_aa: CASSQQGGNQPQHF

j_call: TRBJ2-2
v_call: TRBV19
clone_size: few
d_call: TRBD1
cdr3_nt: TGTGCCAGTAGGTATGGGACAGTCACCGGGGAGCTGTTTTTT
cdr3_aa: CASRYGTVTGELFF

j_call: TRBJ1-2
v_call: TRBV2
clone_size: NA
d_call: NA
cdr3_nt: TGTGCCAGCAGTGTTTCAGGCGGGGCTAACTATGGCTACACCTTC
cdr3_aa: CASSVSGGANYGYTF

j_call: TRBJ2-7
v_call: TRBV7-8
clone_size: NA
d_call: TRBD2
cdr3_nt: TGTGCCAGCAGCTTATTAGGGGCTAGCGGGGTTTTC
cdr3_aa: CASSLLGASGVF

j_call: TRBJ1-6
v_call: TRBV30
clone_size: NA
d_call: NA
cdr3_nt: TGTGCCTGGAGTGTACCCGGTAGGAGGGTGGGTAATTCACCCCTCCACTTT
cdr3_aa: CAWSVPGRRVGNSPLHF

j_call: TRBJ1-3
v_call: TRBV28
clone_size: NA
d_call: NA
cdr3_nt: TGTGCCAGCAGCCCCCTGGCAGGGGCATTCTCTGGAAACACCATATATTTT
cdr3_aa: CASSPLAGAFSGNTIYF

j_call: TRBJ2-3
v_call: TRBV18
clone_size: NA
d_call: NA
cdr3_nt: TGTGCCAGCTCGCGGACAGTTAGCACAGATACGCAGTATTTT
cdr3_aa: CASSRTVSTDTQYF

j_call: TRBJ2-3
v_call: TRBV9
clone_size: NA
d_call: NA
cdr3_nt: TGTGCCAGCAGCGTCGGGGGGCGCACAGATACGCAGTATTTT
cdr3_aa: CASSVGGRTDTQYF

j_call: TRBJ2-3
v_call: TRBV5-6
clone_size: NA
d_call: NA
cdr3_nt: TGTGCCAGCAGCTTGCTAGAAGTAGATACGCAGTATTTT
cdr3_aa: CASSLLEVDTQYF

j_call: TRBJ1-6
v_call: TRBV5-1
clone_size: once
d_call: NA
cdr3_nt: TGCGCCAGCAATCGGGGGGGCAAATATAATTCACCCCTCCACTTT
cdr3_aa: CASNRGGKYNSPLHF

j_call: TRBJ1-2
v_call: TRBV2
clone_size: NA
d_call: NA
cdr3_nt: TGTGCCAGCAACAGGGATTTTAACTATGGCTACACCTTC
cdr3_aa: CASNRDFNYGYTF

j_call: TRBJ1-2
v_call: TRBV6-5
clone_size: NA
d_call: TRBD1
cdr3_nt: TGTGCCAGCAGTCCATGGGACAGGGAGCGACGCTACACCTTC
cdr3_aa: CASSPWDRERRYTF

j_call: TRBJ2-6
v_call: TRBV19
clone_size: NA
d_call: NA
cdr3_nt: TGTGCCAGTCTTGGAGGGGCCCTCTCTGGGGCCAACGTCCTGACTTTC
cdr3_aa: CASLGGALSGANVLTF

j_call: TRBJ2-5
v_call: TRBV28
clone_size: NA
d_call: NA
cdr3_nt: TGTGCCAGCAGTTATATATCGACAGGATCGTACCAAGAGACCCAGTACTTC
cdr3_aa: CASSYISTGSYQETQYF

j_call: TRBJ1-2
v_call: TRBV15
clone_size: few
d_call: NA
cdr3_nt: TGTGCCACCAGCAGAAATACAGGGACCTATGGCTACACCTTC
cdr3_aa: CATSRNTGTYGYTF

j_call: TRBJ1-6
v_call: TRBV2
clone_size: NA
d_call: TRBD1
cdr3_nt: TGTGCCAGCAGTGGGACAGGGTTTAATTCACCCCTCCACTTT
cdr3_aa: CASSGTGFNSPLHF

j_call: TRBJ2-5
v_call: TRBV5-1
clone_size: NA
d_call: NA
cdr3_nt: TGCGCCAGCAGCTTGGGCCCGGCGGGGCAAGAGACCCAGTACTTC
cdr3_aa: CASSLGPAGQETQYF

j_call: TRBJ1-5
v_call: TRBV19
clone_size: NA
d_call: TRBD1
cdr3_nt: TGTGCCAGTAGTGTCCGGGACAGGGTCTTTCGCAATCAGCCCCAGCATTTT
cdr3_aa: CASSVRDRVFRNQPQHF

j_call: TRBJ1-2
v_call: TRBV4-1
clone_size: few
d_call: NA
cdr3_nt: TGCGCCAGCAGCCAAGGGCAGGTTGACTATGGCTACACCTTC
cdr3_aa: CASSQGQVDYGYTF

j_call: TRBJ1-1
v_call: TRBV24-1
clone_size: few
d_call: NA
cdr3_nt: TGTGCCACCAGTGATTGGGCGCGGGGGGAAGCTTTCTTT
cdr3_aa: CATSDWARGEAFF

j_call: TRBJ1-1
v_call: TRBV29-1
clone_size: few
d_call: NA
cdr3_nt: TGCAGCACAGTACTTAGCACTGAAGCTTTCTTT
cdr3_aa: CSTVLSTEAFF

j_call: TRBJ1-4
v_call: TRBV21-1
clone_size: few
d_call: NA
cdr3_nt: TGTGCCAGCAGCCCGAGGGACAGGGGAACTAATGAAAAACTGTTTTTT
cdr3_aa: CASSPRDRGTNEKLFF

j_call: TRBJ1-2
v_call: TRBV6-5
clone_size: NA
d_call: TRBD1
cdr3_nt: TGTGCCAGCAGGGACAGGGGGCGTCTCTATGGCTACACCTTC
cdr3_aa: CASRDRGRLYGYTF

j_call: TRBJ1-1
v_call: TRBV18
clone_size: NA
d_call: NA
cdr3_nt: TGTGCCAGCTCACCATACGAGGTGAAGAACACTGAAGCTTTCTTT
cdr3_aa: CASSPYEVKNTEAFF

j_call: TRBJ1-1
v_call: TRBV5-4
clone_size: NA
d_call: NA
cdr3_nt: TGTGCCAGCAGCTTGGCAGGGCTCCCTGAAGCTTTCTTT
cdr3_aa: CASSLAGLPEAFF

j_call: TRBJ2-5
v_call: TRBV5-6
clone_size: NA
d_call: TRBD1
cdr3_nt: TGTGCCAGCAGCCAAACCACGACAGGGGGACAAGAGACCCAGTACTTC
cdr3_aa: CASSQTTTGGQETQYF

j_call: TRBJ1-4
v_call: TRBV28
clone_size: NA
d_call: NA
cdr3_nt: TGTGCCAGCACTACAGGGACGGCAACTAATGAAAAACTGTTTTTT
cdr3_aa: CASTTGTATNEKLFF

j_call: TRBJ1-1
v_call: TRBV28
clone_size: NA
d_call: NA
cdr3_nt: TGTGCCAGCAGCCCCTTTATAGTAGCCACTGAAGCTTTCTTT
cdr3_aa: CASSPFIVATEAFF

j_call: TRBJ1-2
v_call: TRBV5-1
clone_size: NA
d_call: NA
cdr3_nt: TGCGCCAGCAGCTTGGCGCCGGTCGACTATGGCTACACCTTC
cdr3_aa: CASSLAPVDYGYTF

j_call: TRBJ2-6
v_call: TRBV6-4
clone_size: NA
d_call: NA
cdr3_nt: TGTGCCAGCAGTCAAGACAGGACCGGGGCCAACGTCCTGACTTTC
cdr3_aa: CASSQDRTGANVLTF

j_call: TRBJ1-2
v_call: TRBV6-5
clone_size: few
d_call: NA
cdr3_nt: TGTGCCAGCCAAATTGGGCAAAGCTATGGCTACACCTTC
cdr3_aa: CASQIGQSYGYTF

j_call: TRBJ1-1
v_call: TRBV3-1/TRBV3-2
clone_size: NA
d_call: TRBD1
cdr3_nt: TGTGCCAGCAGCCAAGTTGGGACAGGTGAGTCTTTCTTT
cdr3_aa: CASSQVGTGESFF

j_call: TRBJ2-3
v_call: TRBV27
clone_size: NA
d_call: TRBD1
cdr3_nt: TGTGCCAGCAGTTTATCCTACAGGGGCGGCACAGATACGCAGTATTTT
cdr3_aa: CASSLSYRGGTDTQYF

j_call: TRBJ1-2
v_call: TRBV7-2
clone_size: NA
d_call: TRBD1
cdr3_nt: TGTGCCAGCAGAAATAGCCGGGACAGAAATGGCGGCTACACCTTC
cdr3_aa: CASRNSRDRNGGYTF

j_call: TRBJ1-1
v_call: TRBV7-9
clone_size: NA
d_call: NA
cdr3_nt: TGTGCCAGCAGGGCACAGGGTAGTAGCACTGAAGCTTTCTTT
cdr3_aa: CASRAQGSSTEAFF

j_call: TRBJ2-3
v_call: TRBV7-9
clone_size: NA
d_call: TRBD2
cdr3_nt: TGTGCCAGCAGCGGAGGACTAGCGGGGGGGCCGGTTGGAAATACGCAGTATTTT
cdr3_aa: CASSGGLAGGPVGNTQYF

j_call: TRBJ1-5
v_call: TRBV19
clone_size: NA
d_call: NA
cdr3_nt: TGTGCCAGTAGTATAGGGGGGCCAAGGGTCCGGTATGAGAATCAGCCCCAGCATTTT
cdr3_aa: CASSIGGPRVRYENQPQHF

j_call: TRBJ1-3
v_call: TRBV29-1
clone_size: few
d_call: TRBD1
cdr3_nt: TGCAGCGTACTAAGGACAGGGGCTGGAAACACCATATATTTT
cdr3_aa: CSVLRTGAGNTIYF